This T cell receptor (beta chain) originates from a study of identical twins. The study, taken as a whole, reports: Twin-shared out-of-frame alpha sequences were enriched for low generation probability.

cDNA molecules carried unique molecular identifiers, and template switching added a universal primer site. Using its own MiXCR run on the 5' RACE reads, TCRdb lists one record per CDR3 protein. This sample has approximately 890,000 distinct CDR3 sequences, with more than 9% found just once. Remarks on this clonotype: Its antigen remains unidentified.

Germline CDR1 MGHDK, CDR2 SYGVNS. V gave up 2 bases and J gave up 12 bases, with 8 bases separating them. The CDR3 consists of 11 residues. These same data were also listed under a study on yellow fever vaccine responses in identical twins. That paper notes: As reported, the vaccine T cell response of twins seemed partly convergent and partly personalized.

Sequencing was performed on PBMCs. V gene TRBV25-1 combines with J gene TRBJ2-1; D not resolved. The receptor was isolated from a woman under 30 in good health. The CDR3 coding sequence is TGTGCCAGCAGTGAAGCACTTGTGCAGTTCTTC. As protein: CASSEALVQFF.